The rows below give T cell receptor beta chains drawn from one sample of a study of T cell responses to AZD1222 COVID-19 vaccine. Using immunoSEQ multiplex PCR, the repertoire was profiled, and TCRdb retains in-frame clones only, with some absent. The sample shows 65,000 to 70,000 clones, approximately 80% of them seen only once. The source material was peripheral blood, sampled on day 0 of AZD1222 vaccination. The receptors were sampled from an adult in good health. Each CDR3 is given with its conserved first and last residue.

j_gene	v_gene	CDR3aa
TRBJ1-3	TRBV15	CATSRDLASGNTIYF
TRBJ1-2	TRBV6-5	CASREGQGDYGYTF
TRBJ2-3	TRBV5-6	CASSLSSRGVFTDTQYF
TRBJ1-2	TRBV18	CASSPLTKPYGYTF
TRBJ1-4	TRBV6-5	CASYAGASNEKLFF
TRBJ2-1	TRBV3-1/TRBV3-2	CASSGTSGGAYNEQFF
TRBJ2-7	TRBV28	CASSSTGSSYEQYF
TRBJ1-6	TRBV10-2	CASSVTVNSPLHF
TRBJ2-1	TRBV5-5	CASRLTGQLYNEQFF
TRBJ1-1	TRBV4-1	CASSQERGQGPNTEAFF
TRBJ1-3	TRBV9	CASSYSPGTGGSGNTIYF
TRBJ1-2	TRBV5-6	CASSDRDYGYTF
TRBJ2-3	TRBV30	CAWSHAEDTQYF
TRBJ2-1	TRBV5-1	CASRKIGVEESRDEQFF
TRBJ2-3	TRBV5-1	CASSLASLDTQYF
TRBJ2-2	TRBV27	CASMVGSGELFF
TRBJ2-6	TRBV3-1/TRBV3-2	CASSQGGPGANVLTF
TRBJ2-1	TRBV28	CASSRLAGGWYNEQFF
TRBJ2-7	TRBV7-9	CASSLANPYEQYF
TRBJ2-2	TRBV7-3	CASSPTGSGDTGELFF
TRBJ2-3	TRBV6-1	CASSEAWRGGPSTDTQYF
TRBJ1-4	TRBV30	CAWKVVNEKLFF
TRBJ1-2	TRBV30	CAWSVRDGRNYGYTF
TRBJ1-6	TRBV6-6	CASSAQGMDSPLHF
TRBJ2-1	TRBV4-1	CASSQVTDRHSYNEQFF
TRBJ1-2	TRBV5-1	CASSLASVSRNYGYTF
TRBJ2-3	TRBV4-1	CASSEEGLALSSGSTDTQYF
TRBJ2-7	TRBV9	CASSVDGLSYEQYF
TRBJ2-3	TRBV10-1	CASSVRDNTDTQYF